The TCR beta chain described here comes from a study of early T cells in non-severe SARS-CoV-2 infection (dated by TCRdb to the early 2020s). Notes on the research overall: Bulk RNA from unsorted whole blood was used for TCR sequencing, so alpha and beta chains could not be paired. On the study overall, not on this receptor specifically: VDJdb matching was skewed toward anti-spike CD8 responses, so virus-specific expansions were likely underestimated and private and CD4 specificities were missed.

Library prep was done by 5' RACE. The sequencer was a NextSeq 500. Unique molecular identifiers were attached to individual cDNA molecules in the TCR library protocol so that sequencing error and PCR bias could be corrected. Both TCR alpha and beta chains were sequenced, and tight co-correlation was observed between alpha and beta sequence abundances in each sample. Per the authors' processing: Decombinator V4 was used to perform V gene, J gene and CDR3 annotation of TCR sequences. TCRs were defined as expanded if a significant change between any two time points was detected under a Poisson model with p below 0.0001. TCR abundances were normalised to the total number of TCRs sequenced per sample and expressed as counts per million. MAIT TCRs were defined by TRAV1-2 paired with TRAJ12, TRAJ20 or TRAJ33, and iNKT TCRs by TRAV10 paired with TRAJ18. A search of VDJdb, accessed on 1 November 2021, was run for TCRs annotated to CMV, EBV and SARS-CoV-2, with TCRs annotated for multiple antigens excluded. Using fastp at Q25 and MiXCR, TCRdb reprocessed the public reads and kept productive beta chains. Duplicate CDR3 protein sequences are folded into a single record with the most common DNA and genes. TCRdb, rather than the study authors, made the V and J calls. The sample contains around 80,000 distinct CDR3 sequences, about 11% of them found a single time. The ten biggest clones cover around 13% of the sample.

V was cut back by 1 base and J by 4 bases, leaving a gap of 13 bases between them. CDR1 is given as GTSNPN and CDR2 as SVGIG, both from the germline V gene (reference sequence). Including cysteine and phenylalanine, the CDR3 has 14 amino acids. The retained sequence is limited to the CDR3, 42 bases, with the frame set at the first base. As to this clonotype: This receptor's antigen is unknown. Nothing much larger sits one base from this clone, and base qualities are not available.

Set within a cohort of healthcare workers in London, UK, this nested case-control study involved weekly PCR testing of nasopharyngeal swabs along with blood sampling. Healthcare workers were enrolled in the week of the UK lockdown, from 23 to 31 March 2020, and were followed every week for up to roughly 16 weeks. Source: whole blood, taken at baseline. The receptor was derived from an adult who was a healthcare worker with PCR-confirmed SARS-CoV-2 infection or an uninfected control (not recorded which). The V gene is TRBV30 and the J gene is TRBJ2-5; matching of 7 bases hints at TRBD1 as the D gene. Here is the DNA: TGTGCCTGGAGTGGCGCAGGGGGAGGAGAGACCCAGTACTTC. It encodes CAWSGAGGGETQYF.